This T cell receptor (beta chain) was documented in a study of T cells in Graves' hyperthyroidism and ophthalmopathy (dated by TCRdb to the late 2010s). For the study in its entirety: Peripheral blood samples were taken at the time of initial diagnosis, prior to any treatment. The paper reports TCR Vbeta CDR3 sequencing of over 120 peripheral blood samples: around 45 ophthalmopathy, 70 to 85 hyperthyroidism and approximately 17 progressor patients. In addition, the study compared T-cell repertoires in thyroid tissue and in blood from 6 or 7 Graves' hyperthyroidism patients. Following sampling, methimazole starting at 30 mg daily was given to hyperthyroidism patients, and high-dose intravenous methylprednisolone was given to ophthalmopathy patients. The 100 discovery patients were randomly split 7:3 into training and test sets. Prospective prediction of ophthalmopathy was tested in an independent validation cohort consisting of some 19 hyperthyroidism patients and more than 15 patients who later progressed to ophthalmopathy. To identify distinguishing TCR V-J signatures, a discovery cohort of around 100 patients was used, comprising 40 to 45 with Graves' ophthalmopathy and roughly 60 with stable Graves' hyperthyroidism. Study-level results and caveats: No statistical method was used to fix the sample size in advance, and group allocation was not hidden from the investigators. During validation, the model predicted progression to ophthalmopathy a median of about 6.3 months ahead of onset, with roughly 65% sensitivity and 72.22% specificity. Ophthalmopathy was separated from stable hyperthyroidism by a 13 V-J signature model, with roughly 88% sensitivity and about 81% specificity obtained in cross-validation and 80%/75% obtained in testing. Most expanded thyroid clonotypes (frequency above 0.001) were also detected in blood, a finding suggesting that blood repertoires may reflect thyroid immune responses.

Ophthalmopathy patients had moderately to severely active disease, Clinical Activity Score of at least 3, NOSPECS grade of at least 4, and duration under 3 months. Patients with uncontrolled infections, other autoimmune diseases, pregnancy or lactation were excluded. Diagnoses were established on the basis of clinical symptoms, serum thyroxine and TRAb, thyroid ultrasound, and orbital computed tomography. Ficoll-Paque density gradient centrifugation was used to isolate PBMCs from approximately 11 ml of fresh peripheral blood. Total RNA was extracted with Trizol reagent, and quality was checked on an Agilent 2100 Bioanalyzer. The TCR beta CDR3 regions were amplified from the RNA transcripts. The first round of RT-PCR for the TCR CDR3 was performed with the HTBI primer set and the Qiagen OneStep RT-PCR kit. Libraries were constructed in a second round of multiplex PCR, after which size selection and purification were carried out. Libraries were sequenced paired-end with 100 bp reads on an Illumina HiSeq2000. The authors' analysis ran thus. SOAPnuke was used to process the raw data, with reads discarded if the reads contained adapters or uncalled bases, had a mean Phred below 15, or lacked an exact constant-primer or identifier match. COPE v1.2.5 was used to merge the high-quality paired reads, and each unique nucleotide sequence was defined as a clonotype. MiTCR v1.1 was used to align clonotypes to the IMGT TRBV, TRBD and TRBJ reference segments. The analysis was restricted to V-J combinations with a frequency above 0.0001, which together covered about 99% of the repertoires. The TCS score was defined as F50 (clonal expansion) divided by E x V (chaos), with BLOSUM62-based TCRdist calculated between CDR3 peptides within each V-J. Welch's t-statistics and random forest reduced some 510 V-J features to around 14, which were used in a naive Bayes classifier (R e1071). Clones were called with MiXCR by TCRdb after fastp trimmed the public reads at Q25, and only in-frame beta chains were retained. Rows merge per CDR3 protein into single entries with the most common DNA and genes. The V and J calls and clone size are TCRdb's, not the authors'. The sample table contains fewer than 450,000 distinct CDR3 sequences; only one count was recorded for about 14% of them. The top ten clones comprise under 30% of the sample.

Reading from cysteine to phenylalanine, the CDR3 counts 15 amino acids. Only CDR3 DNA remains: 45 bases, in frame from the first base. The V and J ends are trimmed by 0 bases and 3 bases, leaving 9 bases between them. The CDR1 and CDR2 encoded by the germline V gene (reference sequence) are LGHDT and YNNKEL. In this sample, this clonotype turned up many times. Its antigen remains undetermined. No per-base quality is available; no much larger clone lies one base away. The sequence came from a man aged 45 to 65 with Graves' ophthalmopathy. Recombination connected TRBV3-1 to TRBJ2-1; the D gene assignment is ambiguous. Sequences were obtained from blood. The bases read TGTGCCAGCAGCCAAGAGGGGTCTCGCTACAATGAGCAGTTCTTC. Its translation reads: CASSQEGSRYNEQFF.